Sequencing of this TCR beta chain was carried out in a study of cytomegalovirus exposure and HLA in healthy donors. A word on this clone: The antigen remains unidentified.

PCR involved 60 Vbeta and 13 Jbeta primers. Some clones are missing from TCRdb's copy, which holds only in-frame ones; the method was immunoSEQ multiplex PCR. The data contain 200,000 to 250,000 clones, approximately 82% of them singletons. Whole-study findings and limits: There were some V segments, including TRBV6-2 and TRBV6-3, excluded as indistinguishable. Reportedly, TCR beta sequences accurately predicted HLA-A and HLA-B alleles in most subjects. In a later analysis, 16,951 TCR beta sequences were associated with HLA alleles at 0.05 false discovery rate.

There are 14 residues in the CDR3. The V gene lost 5 bases and the J gene lost 4 bases, with 14 bases spanning the gap. The germline CDR1 and CDR2 sequences are LNHDA and SQIVND (reference sequence). What was sequenced was PBMCs. This TCR was sampled from a male donor in good health and CMV-seronegative. This rearrangement joins TRBV19 to TRBJ1-1, with D perhaps TRBD1 (6 bases). The CDR3 reads CASSVGGLGTEAFF. DNA for the CDR3: TGTGCCAGTAGTGTAGGGGGGCTCGGCACTGAAGCTTTCTTT.